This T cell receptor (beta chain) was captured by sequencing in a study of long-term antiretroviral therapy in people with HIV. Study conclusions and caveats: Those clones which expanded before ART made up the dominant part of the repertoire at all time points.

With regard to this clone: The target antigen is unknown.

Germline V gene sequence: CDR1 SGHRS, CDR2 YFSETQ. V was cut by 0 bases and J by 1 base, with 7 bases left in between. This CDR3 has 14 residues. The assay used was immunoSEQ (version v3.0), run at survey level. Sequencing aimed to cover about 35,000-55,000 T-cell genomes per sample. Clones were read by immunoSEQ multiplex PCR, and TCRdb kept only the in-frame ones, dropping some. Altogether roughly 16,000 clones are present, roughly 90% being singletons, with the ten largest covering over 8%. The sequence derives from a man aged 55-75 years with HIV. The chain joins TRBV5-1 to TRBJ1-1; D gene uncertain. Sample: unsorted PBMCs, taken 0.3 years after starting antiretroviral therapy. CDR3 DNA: TGCGCCAGCAGCTTGGTGTCCGGGAACACTGAAGCTTTCTTT. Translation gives CASSLVSGNTEAFF.